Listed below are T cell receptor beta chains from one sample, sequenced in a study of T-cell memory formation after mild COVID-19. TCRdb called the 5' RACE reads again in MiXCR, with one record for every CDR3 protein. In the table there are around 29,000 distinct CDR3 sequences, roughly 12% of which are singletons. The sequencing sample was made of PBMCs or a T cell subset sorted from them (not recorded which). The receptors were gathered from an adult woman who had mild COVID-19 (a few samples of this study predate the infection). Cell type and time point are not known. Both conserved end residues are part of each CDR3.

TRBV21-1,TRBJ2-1,CASSKSHGMGEQFF
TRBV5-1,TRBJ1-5,CASSLKGLDQPQHF
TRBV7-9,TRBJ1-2,CASSLENYGYTF
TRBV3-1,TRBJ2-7,CASSQGQGSYEQYF
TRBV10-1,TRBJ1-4,CASSEFLVVTGATNEKLFF
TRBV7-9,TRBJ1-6,CASSLEQYNSPLHF
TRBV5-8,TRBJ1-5,CASSLDSWGNQPQHF
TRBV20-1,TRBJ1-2,CSALGQGLANYGYTF
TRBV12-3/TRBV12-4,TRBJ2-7,CASSFSGSASYEQYF
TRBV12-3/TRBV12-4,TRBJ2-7,CASSFVSGAGYEQYF
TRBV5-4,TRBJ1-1,CASSPTSYTEAFF
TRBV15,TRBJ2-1,CATSKGYNEQFF
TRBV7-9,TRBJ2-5,CAGSLRGGEYQETQYF
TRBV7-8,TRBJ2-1,CASSLRTGSQGSNEQFF
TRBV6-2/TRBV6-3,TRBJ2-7,CASTHTTGHLGYEQYF
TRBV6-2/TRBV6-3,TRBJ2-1,CASSYATGTSPLDPSYNEQFF
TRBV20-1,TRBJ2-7,CSATLTGNEQYF
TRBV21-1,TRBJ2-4,CASSKDRESAKNIQYF
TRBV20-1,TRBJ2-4,CSAREGSDLKNIQYF
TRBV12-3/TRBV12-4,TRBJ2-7,CASSLDGKGPSSYEQYF
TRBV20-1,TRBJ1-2,CSARTGNYGYTF
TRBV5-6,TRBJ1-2,CASSLAGERDGYTF
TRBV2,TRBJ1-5,CASSENDSNQPQHF
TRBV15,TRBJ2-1,CATSTDRDYYNEQFF
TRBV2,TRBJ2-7,CASRGTESSYEQYF
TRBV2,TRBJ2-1,CASIVSGPLQGQFF
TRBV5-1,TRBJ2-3,CASSVNSPRTSTDTQYF
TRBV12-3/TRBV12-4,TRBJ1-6,CASSFEGRGSSPLHF
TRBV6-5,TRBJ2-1,CASSYSGLAGGNEQFF